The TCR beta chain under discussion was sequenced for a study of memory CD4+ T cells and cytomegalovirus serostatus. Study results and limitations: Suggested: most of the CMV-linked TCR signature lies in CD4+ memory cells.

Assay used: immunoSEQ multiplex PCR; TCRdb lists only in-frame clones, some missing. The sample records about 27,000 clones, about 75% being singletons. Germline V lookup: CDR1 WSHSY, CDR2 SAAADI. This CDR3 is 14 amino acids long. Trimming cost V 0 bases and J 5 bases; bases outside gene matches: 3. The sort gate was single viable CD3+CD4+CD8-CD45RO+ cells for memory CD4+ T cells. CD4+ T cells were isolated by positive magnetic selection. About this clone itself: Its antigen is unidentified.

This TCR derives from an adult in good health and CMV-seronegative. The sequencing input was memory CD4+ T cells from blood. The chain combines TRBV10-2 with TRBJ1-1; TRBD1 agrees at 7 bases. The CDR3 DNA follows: TGCGCCAGCAGTGAGTCGACAGGGAGGACTGAAGCTTTCTTT. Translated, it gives CASSESTGRTEAFF.